This TCR beta chain was profiled in a study of T cell responses to AZD1222 COVID-19 vaccine. General observations from the study: Most donors were white British and more were female, and clonal diversity was possibly underestimated. The reported proportion of spike-specific TCRs targeting unmutated variant regions was nearly half.

TCRdb's copy holds only in-frame clones and misses some; the assay was immunoSEQ multiplex PCR. The sample gives roughly 15,000 clones, more than 70% of which show up once; 13% to 15% is in the top ten. V shed 1 base and J shed 3 bases, with 15 bases lying between them. Looked up from germline, CDR1 is LNHDA and CDR2 is SQIVND (reference sequence). The CDR3 has 16 amino acids. A remark on this clone: Its antigen remains unidentified.

The receptor's source is an adult who received the AZD1222 COVID-19 vaccine. The chain joins TRBV19 to TRBJ1-2, with D possibly matching TRBD1 (5 bases). This specimen consisted of peripheral blood, obtained 28 days after the second AZD1222 dose. CDR3 residues: CASSIGPGLEDYGYTF. CDR3 DNA: TGTGCCAGTAGTATAGGTCCAGGGTTAGAAGACTATGGCTACACCTTC.